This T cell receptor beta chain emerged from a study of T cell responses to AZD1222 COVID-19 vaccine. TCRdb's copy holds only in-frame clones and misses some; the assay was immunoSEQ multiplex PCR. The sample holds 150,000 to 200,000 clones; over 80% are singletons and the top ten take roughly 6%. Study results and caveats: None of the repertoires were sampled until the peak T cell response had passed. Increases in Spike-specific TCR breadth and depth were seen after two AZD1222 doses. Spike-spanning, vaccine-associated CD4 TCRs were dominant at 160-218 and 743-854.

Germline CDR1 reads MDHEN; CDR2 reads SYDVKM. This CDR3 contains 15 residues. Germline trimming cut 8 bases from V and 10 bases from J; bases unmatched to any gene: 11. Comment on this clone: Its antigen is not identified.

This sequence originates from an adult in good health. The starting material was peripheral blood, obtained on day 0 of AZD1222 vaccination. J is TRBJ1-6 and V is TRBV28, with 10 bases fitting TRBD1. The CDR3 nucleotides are TGTGCCAGCTCAGAGACAGGGGGCTTAGGATCACCCCTCCACTTT. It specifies CASSETGGLGSPLHF.